This T cell receptor (beta chain) was observed in a study of blood T cells in healthy people across ages. V was clipped by 6 bases and J by 0 bases, with 18 bases between them. The CDR3 is made up of 17 amino acids. Germline V gene sequence: CDR1 KGHSH, CDR2 LQKENI. Findings and limits, study-wide: Diversity was higher, and naive CD4+ cells more numerous, in long-lived donors than in aged donors.

For every donor, a draw yielded around 10 milliliters of peripheral blood. A minimum of 7 million PBMCs was isolated per sample. The table lists this clonotype with a few counts. Antigen specificity is unknown. A second 7 to 11 cycle PCR used barcoded and J-beta primers. The yield of each sample was at least 2.5 million CDR3-containing paired-end reads. In TCRdb, the 5' RACE reads were re-called with MiXCR into one record per CDR3 protein. This sample has 1,800,000 or so distinct CDR3 sequences, with approximately 39% found just once. J is TRBJ2-1 and V is TRBV18; a possible D gene is TRBD2 (6 bases). This receptor was obtained from a human donor in good health. Specimen: blood. CDR3: CASSTNQGLLSYNEQFF. CDR3 coding DNA: TGTGCCAGCTCGACGAACCAGGGACTCCTCTCCTACAATGAGCAGTTCTTC.